This T cell receptor beta chain derives from a study of early T cells in non-severe SARS-CoV-2 infection. Study in general: The sequenced material was bulk RNA from unsorted whole blood, and its chains were unpaired. Study results and limitations: CD4 and private specificities were missed by VDJdb matching, which favored anti-spike CD8 responses.

Unique molecular identifiers tagged individual cDNA molecules. TCRdb redid the calling of the 5' RACE reads with MiXCR, one entry per CDR3 protein. The repertoire holds 65,000 to 80,000 distinct CDR3 sequences, with roughly 13% as singletons. In this sample, this clonotype turned up many times. Its antigen is undetermined. Per germline, CDR1 SGHTA and CDR2 FQGTGA. V lost 3 bases and J 2 bases, leaving 7 bases between the germline ends. There are 13 residues in the CDR3. V and J are TRBV7-3 and TRBJ1-2; D call uncertain. This receptor was taken from an adult who was a healthcare worker with PCR-confirmed SARS-CoV-2 infection or an uninfected control (not recorded which). Material for sequencing was whole blood. The CDR3 region has the DNA TGTGCCAGCAGCTTCCGGCAGAACTATGGCTACACCTTC. Translation: CASSFRQNYGYTF.